The 12 T cell receptor beta chains in this list originate from one sample, sequenced in a study of regulatory T cells in long-lasting Graves disease. Relying on iRepertoire HTBI primers and Arm-PCR of CDR3 regions, the team built TCR beta libraries. TCRdb processed the multiplex PCR reads anew with MiXCR; each CDR3 protein has one entry. The sample has about 330,000 distinct CDR3 sequences, under 20% seen once. Time point defined: newly diagnosed GD, antithyroid drugs for less than 3 months. PBMC RNA served as the TCR library source. This sample was also put to use in a study of T cells in Graves' hyperthyroidism and ophthalmopathy.

The sequencing here drew on peripheral blood mononuclear cells (PBMCs), taken at new diagnosis, from a patient treated with antithyroid drugs. The receptors originated from a woman under 30 with Graves disease.

At least ten counts were recorded for this clonotype. The J gene is TRBJ2-7, the V gene TRBV6-1; 7 nucleotides agree with TRBD2. V lost 5 bases, J lost 3 bases, and 7 bases stayed unmatched. Germline CDR1 reads MNHNS; CDR2 reads SASEGT. The CDR3 covers 14 residues. CDR3 region: CASSLREVLYEQYF. In nucleotides, the CDR3 is TGTGCCAGCAGTCTCCGGGAGGTCCTCTACGAGCAGTACTTC.

The chain combines TRBV5-1 with TRBJ2-2; D unclear. The germline V gene has CDR1 SGHRS and CDR2 YFSETQ. Trimming shortened V by 1 base and J by 5 bases, and 12 bases separated the two germline ends. CDR3 length equals 15 residues. For the CDR3, the DNA is TGCGCCAGCAGCTTGATTTTGGGCCAGACCGGGGAGCTGTTTTTT. It translates to CASSLILGQTGELFF.

Comments on this clonotype: A much larger clone lies one base from this, so it may be a read error. The V gene is TRBV11-3, the J gene TRBJ2-5, with 10 bases aligning to TRBD1. The CDR3 covers 14 residues. Germline CDR1 reads SGHNT; CDR2 reads YENEEA. The CDR3 reads CASRDRGLGEAQYF. The DNA for the CDR3 is TGTGCCAGCAGAGACAGGGGGCTAGGAGAGGCCCAGTACTTC. Combining the CDR3 with reference TRBV11-3 and TRBJ2-5 gives the whole variable domain EAGVVQSPRYKIIEKKQPVAFWCNPISGHNTLYWYLQNLGQGPELLIRYENEEAVDDSQLPKDRFSAERLKGVDSTLKIQPAELGDSAVYLCASRDRGLGEAQYFGPGTRLLVL.

This clonotype was detected ten times or more. The rearrangement links TRBV18 to TRBJ2-7, with 8 nucleotides matching TRBD1. Trimming took 4 bases from V and 2 from J; bases not matched to a gene: 7. The CDR3 has 15 residues. Germline V gives CDR1 KGHSH, CDR2 LQKENI. CDR3 bases: TGTGCCAGCTCACAGACAGGGGTTTCGACCTACGAGCAGTACTTC. Translated, it gives CASSQTGVSTYEQYF.

J is TRBJ2-5 and V is TRBV24-1, with TRBD2 matching 9 bases. CDR1 is KGHDR and CDR2 is SFDVKD in the germline V gene. The CDR3 extends over 16 amino acids. Trimming took 1 base from V and 4 from J; bases not matched to a gene: 6. CDR3 nucleotide sequence: TGTGCCACCAGTGATTTAGGGCGGGAGGGTCGAGAGACCCAGTACTTC. It encodes CATSDLGREGRETQYF.

Many counts were recorded for this clonotype. The rearrangement uses TRBV5-1 and TRBJ2-3; no firm D call. Germline CDR1 reads SGHRS; CDR2 reads YFSETQ. This CDR3 region has 14 residues. V was trimmed by 3 bases and J by 0 bases, leaving 8 bases between them. CDR3 DNA: TGCGCCAGCAGCTGGCAAACTAGCACAGATACGCAGTATTTT. Its protein product is CASSWQTSTDTQYF. The full variable domain, its missing parts supplied by reference TRBV5-1 and TRBJ2-3, is KAGVTQTPRYLIKTRGQQVTLSCSPISGHRSVSWYQQTPGQGLQFLFEYFSETQRNKGNFPGRFSGRQFSNSRSEMNVSTLELGDSALYLCASSWQTSTDTQYFGPGTRLTVL.

This clonotype was recorded many times. The V call is TRBV18, the J call TRBJ1-2, with D possibly TRBD1 on 6 matching bases. The germline CDR1 and CDR2 sequences are KGHSH and LQKENI. V shed 4 bases and J shed 0 bases, with 9 bases lying between them. The CDR3 covers 14 residues. The CDR3 DNA reads as TGTGCCAGCTCACGGGACACCACTAACTATGGCTACACCTTC. Its translation: CASSRDTTNYGYTF. The full variable domain, rest sourced from reference TRBV18 and TRBJ1-2, is NAGVMQNPRHLVRRRGQEARLRCSPMKGHSHVYWYRQLPEEGLKFMVYLQKENIIDESGMPKERFSAEFPKEGPSILRIQQVVRGDSAAYFCASSRDTTNYGYTFGSGTRLTVV.

This clonotype has ten or more counts. This rearrangement joins TRBV13 to TRBJ2-4, with 7 bases identical to TRBD1. Germline loops: CDR1 PRHDT, CDR2 FYEKMQ (reference sequence). V lost 2 bases to trimming and J lost 1 base; unmatched junction nucleotides: 8. The CDR3 extends over 17 amino acids. The DNA for the CDR3 is TGTGCCAGCAGCTTAAGGGGGCGCAGGGTGGCCAAAAACATTCAGTACTTC. Translation gives CASSLRGRRVAKNIQYF.

This clonotype was found many times. V and J are TRBV7-3 and TRBJ1-2; the D is unclear. V lost 1 base and J 0 bases, leaving 9 bases between the germline ends. The CDR3 runs to 15 residues. The germline CDR1 and CDR2 sequences are SGHTA and FQGTGA. The CDR3 protein is CASSLNGGANYGYTF. Here the CDR3 DNA reads TGTGCCAGCAGCTTAAATGGCGGGGCTAACTATGGCTACACCTTC.

Ten or more counts support this clonotype. At one boundary the junction diverges from the germline segment, which might be a read error. The gene calls are TRBV2 and TRBJ2-4, with D possibly being TRBD1 (6 bases). Looked up from germline, CDR1 is SNHLY and CDR2 is FYNNEI. The CDR3 contains 16 residues. For the CDR3, the DNA is TGTGCCAGCAGGGACAGAATTTCCCTAGCCAAAAGCATTCAGTACTTC. The encoded protein is CASRDRISLAKSIQYF.

The rearrangement links TRBV4-1 to TRBJ2-7; the D gene could be TRBD1 or TRBD2 (5 bases each). Trimming cost V 3 bases and J 4 bases, with 22 bases left between them. CDR3 length: 17 residues. Germline loops: CDR1 MGHRA, CDR2 YSYEKL. The CDR3 DNA reads as TGCGCCAGCAGCCAGGGGATTTCCGGGACCTCCGTTTACGAGCAGTACTTC. Its translation is CASSQGISGTSVYEQYF.

The gene calls are TRBV10-3 and TRBJ2-1; TRBD1 aligns across 11 bases. Germline V lookup: CDR1 ENHRY, CDR2 SYGVKD. Trimming at V came to 6 bases and at J to 4 bases, leaving 5 bases not matched to a gene. CDR3 size: 15 residues. The CDR3 loop reads CAISPGTGGYNEQFF. DNA for the CDR3: TGTGCCATCAGCCCCGGGACAGGGGGGTACAATGAGCAGTTCTTC.